The source of this T cell receptor beta chain is a study of shared clonotypes between healthy human individuals. Study-level findings and limits: Shared clonotypes across all four donors exceeded non-shared ones in generation probability.

Libraries were prepared by immunoSEQ multiplex PCR; TCRdb keeps only in-frame clonotypes and omits some of them. The sample has roughly 1,100,000 clones; about three quarters are singletons. Within Nashville, Tennessee resided all donors, each a Caucasian adult. The CDR3 is 14 amino acids. The germline V gene has CDR1 SGHDN and CDR2 FVKESK. V gave up 4 bases and J gave up 5 bases; unmatched junction bases: 6. This clone appeared once. What it recognizes is unknown. This chain connects TRBV14 to TRBJ2-5, with TRBD1 matching over 8 bases. The receptor was isolated from a man aged 18 to 30 in good health. The specimen sequenced was memory CD4+ T cells sorted from blood. As to subset: CD45RA-negative fraction. In nucleotides, the CDR3 is TGTGCCAGCAGCCGAAAGGACAGGGACGAGACCCAGTACTTC. Its translation is CASSRKDRDETQYF.